These 16 T cell receptor beta chains came from one sample sequenced in a study of T cell repertoires in cytomegalovirus infection. Each CDR3 protein gets one entry after TCRdb re-called the reads with MiXCR. The sample has some 600,000 distinct CDR3 sequences, approximately 24% seen once. The sample was CD8+ T cells from PBMCs. The receptors originated from a human donor in good health (CMV status not recorded). Some clones in this sample may be carry-over from other donors' samples.

Notes on this clonotype: This may stem from a read error, because a much larger clone lies one nucleotide away. The chain employs TRBV7-3 and TRBJ2-6, with 9 bases identical to TRBD2. Germline values: CDR1 SGHTA, CDR2 FQGTGA. The CDR3 is 17 residues long. The CDR3 DNA sequence: TGTGCCAGCAGCTTACTAGCGGGGACCTCTGGGGCCAACGTCATGACTTTC. It codes for CASSLLAGTSGANVMTF.

This clonotype showed up many times. This chain connects TRBV7-2 to TRBJ1-2; D unclear. The germline CDR1 and CDR2 sequences are SGHTA and FQGNSA. The ends were cut back, 1 base at V and 6 bases at J, with 18 bases in the middle. The CDR3 runs 16 residues. This CDR3 is CASSLVRESVFDGYTF. The CDR3 bases are TGTGCCAGCAGCTTAGTTCGGGAATCGGTGTTTGATGGCTACACCTTC.

In its sample, this clonotype was seen a few times. The V and J genes are TRBV5-6 and TRBJ2-5; 8 nucleotides line up with TRBD1. V was clipped by 0 bases and J by 5 bases; unmatched bases: 3. The CDR3 is 14 residues long. Germline V gives CDR1 SGHDT, CDR2 YYEEEE. The CDR3, as DNA: TGTGCCAGCAGCTTGGGCAGGGGGCATGAGACCCAGTACTTC. Its protein is CASSLGRGHETQYF.

This clonotype turned up a few times. This sequence joins TRBV29-1 and TRBJ1-6; unclear D gene. V lost 5 bases and J lost 9, with 17 bases in between. Germline lookup yields CDR1 SQVTM and CDR2 ANQGSEA. The CDR3 runs to 14 residues. The chain's CDR3 is CSVKEGLGGSPLHF. The CDR3 region has the DNA TGCAGCGTTAAGGAGGGCTTGGGAGGTTCACCCCTCCACTTT.

As regards this clonotype: Germline is not matched at one junction end, which may reflect a read error. The chain employs TRBV11-2 and TRBJ2-1; 12 bases fit TRBD1. The CDR3 has 15 amino acids. Looked up from germline, CDR1 is SGHAT and CDR2 is FQNNGV. CDR3 residues: CGSSSGQGATNEQFF. Written as DNA, the CDR3 is TGTGGCAGCAGCTCGGGACAGGGGGCGACCAATGAGCAGTTCTTC.

This clonotype was detected only once. A much larger clone differs by one base, so this may be a read error. Here the CDR3 DNA reads TGTACCAGCAGCTTAGGGTGGGGAGAATACAATGAGCAGTTCTTC. Translation gives CTSSLGWGEYNEQFF. The chain uses TRBV11-1 and TRBJ2-1, with D possibly being TRBD2 (5 bases). The CDR3 has 15 amino acids. Germline V lookup: CDR1 SGHAT, CDR2 FQDESV (reference sequence).

The chain joins TRBV11-2 to TRBJ2-1, with D perhaps TRBD2 (5 bases). Germline assignment: CDR1 SGHAT and CDR2 FQNNGV. Between the trimmed V and J ends, which lost 4 bases and 3 bases, there was a span of 13 bases. CDR3 length: 15 residues. CDR3 coding DNA: TGTGCCAGCAGCTCCCGAGGGAGATACTACAATGAGCAGTTCTTC. Translating it yields CASSSRGRYYNEQFF.

This clonotype was counted at least ten times. This chain links TRBV7-2 with TRBJ1-5; 10 positions match TRBD1. The CDR3 loop spans 15 amino acids. Germline CDR1 reads SGHTA; CDR2 reads FQGNSA. Trimming took 3 bases from V and 6 from J; bases not matched to a gene: 5. The CDR3 loop reads CASSFRDRGVQPQHF. For the CDR3, the DNA is TGTGCCAGCAGCTTCCGGGACAGGGGTGTTCAGCCCCAGCATTTT.

A remark on this clonotype: A much larger clonotype is one base distant, so this may be a read error. The final CDR3 position lacks the conserved phenylalanine or tryptophan, pointing to a likely read error. The chain has TRBV6-5 and TRBJ1-5; TRBD1 might be the D (5 bases). This CDR3 contains 16 residues. From germline, CDR1 is MNHEY and CDR2 SVGAGI. Trimming stripped 5 bases from V and 0 bases from J, with 14 bases between. CDR3 in amino acids: CASSPLDSYSNQPQHS. The CDR3 nucleotides are TGTGCCAGCAGTCCACTCGACAGCTATAGCAATCAGCCCCAGCATTCT.

This chain links TRBV20-1 with TRBJ2-4; D unresolved. Germline V gene sequence: CDR1 DFQATT, CDR2 SNEGSKA (reference sequence). The CDR3 is made up of 13 amino acids. V lost 2 bases, J lost 2 bases, and 7 bases lay in between. The CDR3 nucleotides read TGCAGTGCTAGACACCCTCCCAAAAACATTCAGTACTTC. This sequence encodes CSARHPPKNIQYF.

This chain links TRBV28 with TRBJ1-4, with D perhaps TRBD1 (5 bases). Trimming left V 5 bases short and J 7 bases short, with 14 bases between. Germline CDR1 reads MDHEN; CDR2 reads SYDVKM. The length of the CDR3 is 14 residues. This CDR3 reads CASSQQGDGEKLFF. The CDR3 bases are TGTGCCAGCAGTCAGCAGGGAGATGGTGAAAAACTGTTTTTT.

In its sample, this clonotype was seen many times. This rearrangement joins TRBV7-9 to TRBJ2-7, with 10 bases lining up with TRBD2. Germline CDR1 SEHNR, CDR2 FQNEAQ (reference sequence). V lost 5 bases to trimming and J lost 5 bases; unmatched junction nucleotides: 9. This CDR3 spans 15 amino acids. The CDR3 loop reads CASSNSGGTFHEQYF. The DNA for the CDR3 is TGTGCCAGCAGCAATAGCGGGGGGACCTTCCACGAGCAGTACTTC. Looking up the rest from reference TRBV7-9 and TRBJ2-7 gives the full variable domain: DTGVSQNPRHKITKRGQNVTFRCDPISEHNRLYWYRQTLGQGPEFLTYFQNEAQLEKSRLLSDRFSAERPKGSFSTLEIQRTEQGDSAMYLCASSNSGGTFHEQYFGPGTRLTVT.

Many counts were recorded for this clonotype. The chain has TRBV7-6 and TRBJ2-1, with 8 nucleotides matching TRBD2. The CDR3 consists of 15 residues. The V gene's germline CDR1 is SGHVS and CDR2 FNYEAQ. The V and J ends lost 5 bases and 8 bases, in that order; junction bases with no gene match: 11. The CDR3 coding sequence is TGTGCCAGCAGCCCAGGCGGGGGGTCTGTGGATGAGCAGTTCTTC. It yields the protein CASSPGGGSVDEQFF. The whole variable domain, remainder taken from reference TRBV7-6 and TRBJ2-1, is GAGVSQSPRYKVTKRGQDVALRCDPISGHVSLYWYRQALGQGPEFLTYFNYEAQQDKSGLPNDRFSAERPEGSISTLTIQRTEQRDSAMYRCASSPGGGSVDEQFFGPGTRLTVL.

This clonotype has more than one count but fewer than ten. The chain uses TRBV20-1 and TRBJ2-1; 7 nucleotides line up with TRBD2. This CDR3 contains 14 residues. V lost 4 bases to trimming and J lost 8 bases; unmatched junction nucleotides: 11. Germline lookup yields CDR1 DFQATT and CDR2 SNEGSKA (reference sequence). Here the CDR3 DNA reads TGCAGTGCTATAACTAGCGCCAGTGGTTATGAGCAGTTCTTC. It codes for CSAITSASGYEQFF.

The chain links TRBV24-1 to TRBJ2-1; tentative D call: TRBD2 (7 bases). CDR3 length: 12 residues. Deletions cut 5 bases from V and 9 bases from J, with 10 bases between. Germline CDR1 reads KGHDR; CDR2 reads SFDVKD. In DNA form, the CDR3 reads TGTGCCACCAGTGGGGGGGGCTTTGAGCAGTTCTTC. Protein product: CATSGGGFEQFF.

This clonotype was observed at least ten times. This chain joins TRBV6-6 and TRBJ2-1; D not resolved. The CDR3 is made up of 13 amino acids. Trimming left V 8 bases short and J 2 bases short, with 10 bases between. Germline V gene data show CDR1 as MNHNY and CDR2 as SVGAGI (reference sequence). As DNA, the CDR3 is TGTGCCAGCCTGGGCACGGCCTACAATGAGCAGTTCTTC. This gives the protein CASLGTAYNEQFF.